This section outlines one T cell receptor (beta chain) sequence together with its context. As yet, its antigen is unknown. The template for TCR beta VDJ and CDR3 sequence profiling was genomic DNA. TCRdb re-called the reads with MiXCR, one entry per CDR3 protein. This sample yields around 200,000 distinct CDR3 sequences, of which less than 50% are seen a single time; around 1.8% belongs to the top ten. Previously, flow cytometry had revealed CD8+CD57+ cell expansion in the patients chosen for sequencing. Severe acquired aplastic anemia affected all patients. Patient blood was sampled before any therapy had been received. This sample is drawn from a study of CD8+CD57+ T cells in acquired aplastic anemia. Broader study findings: Patients and controls shared roughly 28 CD8+ CDR3 sequences, which appeared highly expressed in patients and within their immunodominant clones. With respect to CD8+ Simpson's diversity, patients and controls did not differ significantly.

The V segment lost 6 bases and the J segment 1 base; nucleotides outside the gene matches: 6. Germline loops: CDR1 DFQATT, CDR2 SNEGSKA (reference sequence). This CDR3 spans 13 amino acids. The sample was sorted CD4+, CD8+, or CD8+CD57+ T cells (not recorded which) from PBMCs. The chain employs TRBV20-1 and TRBJ2-7; TRBD1 matches at 7 bases. The sequence was collected from a human donor with aplastic anemia. CDR3 DNA: TGCAGTGCCCATGGACAGGATTCCTACGAGCAGTACTTC. Its protein is CSAHGQDSYEQYF.